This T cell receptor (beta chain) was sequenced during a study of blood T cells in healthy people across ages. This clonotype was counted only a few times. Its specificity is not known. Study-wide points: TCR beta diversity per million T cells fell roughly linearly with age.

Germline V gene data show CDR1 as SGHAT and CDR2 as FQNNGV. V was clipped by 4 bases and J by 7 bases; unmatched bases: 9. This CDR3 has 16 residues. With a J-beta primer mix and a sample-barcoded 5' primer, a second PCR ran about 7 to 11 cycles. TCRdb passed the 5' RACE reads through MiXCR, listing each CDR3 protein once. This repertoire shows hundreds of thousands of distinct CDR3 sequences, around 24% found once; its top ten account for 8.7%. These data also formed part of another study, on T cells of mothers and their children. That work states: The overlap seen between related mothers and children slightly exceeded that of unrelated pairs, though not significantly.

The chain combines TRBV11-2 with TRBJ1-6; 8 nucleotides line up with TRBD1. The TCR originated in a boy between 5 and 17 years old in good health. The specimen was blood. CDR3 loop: CASSWGGTGENSPLHF. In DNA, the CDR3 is TGTGCCAGCAGCTGGGGGGGGACAGGAGAGAATTCACCCCTCCACTTT.